The source of this TCR beta chain is a study of blood T cells in healthy people across ages. This clonotype was observed a handful of times. The antigen is not known. V lost 0 bases, J lost 1 base, and 12 bases lay in between. From germline, CDR1 is DFQATT and CDR2 SNEGSKA (reference sequence). The CDR3 is 15 amino acids. Study results and caveats: CMV infection status of these donors was not known. Greater diversity and more naive CD4+ cells were seen in long-lived donors than in aged donors.

Isolated PBMCs totaled at least 6.5 million in each sample. A second 7 to 11 cycle PCR used barcoded and J-beta primers. TCRdb analysed the 5' RACE reads with MiXCR anew, one entry per CDR3 protein. The sample records about 780,000 distinct CDR3 sequences, under 30% being singletons. The data were also submitted as part of a second study, on T cells of mothers and their children.

The sequenced sample was blood. The V and J genes are TRBV20-1 and TRBJ2-5; unclear D gene. This TCR derives from a boy between 10 and 17 years old in good health. The CDR3: CSARELRESQETQYF. The CDR3, as DNA: TGCAGTGCTAGAGAGTTGAGAGAGTCCCAAGAGACCCAGTACTTC.